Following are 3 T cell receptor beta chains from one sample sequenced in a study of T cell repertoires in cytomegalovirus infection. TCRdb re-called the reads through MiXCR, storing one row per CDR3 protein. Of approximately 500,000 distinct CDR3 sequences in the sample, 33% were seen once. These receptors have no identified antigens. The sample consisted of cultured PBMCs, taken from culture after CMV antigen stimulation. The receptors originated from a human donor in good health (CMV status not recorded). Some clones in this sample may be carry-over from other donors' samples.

The CDR3 sequence is CASSYRLTALYEQYF. CDR3 coding DNA: TGTGCCAGCAGCTACAGACTTACCGCACTCTACGAGCAGTACTTC. The rearrangement uses TRBV6-2 or TRBV6-3 and TRBJ2-7; D unclear. The CDR3 spans 15 residues. Germline CDR1 reads MNHEY; CDR2 reads SVGEGT. The V end lost 6 bases, the J end lost 3 bases, and 18 bases lay between the germline ends.

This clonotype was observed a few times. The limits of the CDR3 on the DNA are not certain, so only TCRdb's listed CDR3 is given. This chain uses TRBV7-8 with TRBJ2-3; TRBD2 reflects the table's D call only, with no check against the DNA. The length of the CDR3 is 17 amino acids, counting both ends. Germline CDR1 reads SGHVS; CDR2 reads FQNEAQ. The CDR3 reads CASTLRASGSATDTQYF.

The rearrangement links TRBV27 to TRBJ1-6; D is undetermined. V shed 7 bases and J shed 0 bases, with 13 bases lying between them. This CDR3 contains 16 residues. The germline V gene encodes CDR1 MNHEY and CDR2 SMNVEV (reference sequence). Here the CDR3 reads CASTPRASSYNSPLHF. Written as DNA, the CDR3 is TGTGCCAGCACCCCCCGGGCGAGCTCCTATAATTCACCCCTCCACTTT.